A selection of T cell receptor beta chains follows, all from one sample in a study of blood T cell repertoires in COVID-19. The protocol was immunoSEQ multiplex PCR, while the TCRdb copy is restricted to in-frame clones and leaves out a portion. Of about 400,000 clones detected, roughly 90% appear once; the ten largest clones hold 1% to 1.5%. Specimen: peripheral blood. The receptors here all came from a man aged 35 to 55 with acute or convalescent COVID-19. Both conserved end residues are part of each CDR3. A D gene is named only where the DNA matches it firmly. For some rows the clone size is stated as once, few or many, or as a class when expanded; others skip it.

TRBV9	.	TRBJ1-2	TRBD1	TGTGCCAGCAGCGTAGACCCACAGGGGACTGTGCCCACTAACTATGGCTACACCTTC	CASSVDPQGTVPTNYGYTF
TRBV18	.	TRBJ2-4	.	TGTGCCAGCTCACCACCTCGCCCAGTTCTAGCCAAAAACATTCAGTACTTC	CASSPPRPVLAKNIQYF
TRBV30	.	TRBJ1-5	TRBD1	TGTGCCTGGAGCGGAAACAGGGGCCCGAATAGCAATCAGCCCCAGCATTTT	CAWSGNRGPNSNQPQHF
TRBV27	.	TRBJ1-2	.	TGTGCCAGCAGTTTAATGCGGGGGTCTGCCTATGGCTACACCTTC	CASSLMRGSAYGYTF
TRBV28	.	TRBJ1-1	TRBD1	TGTGCCAGCACCCGGGACAGATTGAACACTGAAGCTTTCTTT	CASTRDRLNTEAFF
TRBV30	.	TRBJ2-7	TRBD1	TGTGCCTGGGGGACAGGGTTCCTGCAATACGAGCAGTACTTC	CAWGTGFLQYEQYF
TRBV9	.	TRBJ2-7	TRBD1	TGTGCCAGCAGCTTACGGACAGGGCTCTCCTACGAGCAGTACTTC	CASSLRTGLSYEQYF
TRBV7-2	.	TRBJ2-1	.	TGTGCCAGCAGCTTATTGGGGCTAAGTTTCGATGAGCAGTTCTTC	CASSLLGLSFDEQFF
TRBV12-3/TRBV12-4	.	TRBJ1-3	.	TGTGCCAGTGATTCGACAGATGGAAACACCATATATTTT	CASDSTDGNTIYF
TRBV7-9	.	TRBJ2-6	TRBD1	TGTGCCAGCAGCCCAGGCACGGGACAGGGAGGGACCAACGTCCTGACTTTC	CASSPGTGQGGTNVLTF
TRBV28	.	TRBJ1-3	TRBD1	TGTGCCAGCAGTAACCGGGACAGAGGAAACACCATATATTTT	CASSNRDRGNTIYF
TRBV7-2	once	TRBJ2-7	.	TGTGCCAGCAGCTTAGGTGCAGGGGCTTACGAGCAGTACTTC	CASSLGAGAYEQYF
TRBV6-5	.	TRBJ1-1	.	TGTGCCAGCAGTTATTCGCGGGTGAACACTGAAGCTTTCTTT	CASSYSRVNTEAFF
TRBV7-3	.	TRBJ1-1	TRBD1	TGTGCCAGCAGCTCCCAGGGACAGGGAAACACTGAAGCTTTCTTT	CASSSQGQGNTEAFF
TRBV20-1	.	TRBJ2-5	.	TGCAGTGCCAGTACACTAGACCAAGAGACCCAGTACTTC	CSASTLDQETQYF
TRBV27	.	TRBJ1-6	TRBD1	TGTGCCAGCAGTTTAGCAGGGGGGATAGGTTCACCCCTCCACTTT	CASSLAGGIGSPLHF
TRBV4-2	once	TRBJ2-7	.	TGTGCCAGCAGCCAGGAAACCGGGACTTTAACCTACGAGCAGTACTTC	CASSQETGTLTYEQYF
TRBV7-3	.	TRBJ2-2	TRBD2	TGTGCCAGCAGCTTATCCCTAGCTAGCGGGAACACCGGGGAGCTGTTTTTT	CASSLSLASGNTGELFF
TRBV28	.	TRBJ2-4	.	TGTGCCAGCAGTTTGGGGGCTCAAAACATTCAGTACTTC	CASSLGAQNIQYF
TRBV28	.	TRBJ1-2	.	TGTGCCAGCAGACCTCACAGGGTCGAAGGCTACACCTTC	CASRPHRVEGYTF
TRBV7-6	.	TRBJ2-3	TRBD2	TGTGCCAGCAGCTTAGCGCCCTCGCGGGGGGGCGCAGATACGCAGTATTTT	CASSLAPSRGGADTQYF
TRBV3-1/TRBV3-2	.	TRBJ1-2	TRBD1	TGTGCCAGCACGACTCTCAGCTCAGGGGGCGAGGGTCTCTATGGCTACACCTTC	CASTTLSSGGEGLYGYTF
TRBV6-6	.	TRBJ2-2	.	TGTGCCAGCAGGACGACAGGGAACACCGGGGAGCTGTTTTTT	CASRTTGNTGELFF
TRBV19	.	TRBJ2-7	.	TGTGCCAGTAGTGTACAGGATAGCTACGAGCAGTACTTC	CASSVQDSYEQYF
TRBV9	.	TRBJ1-2	.	TGTGCCAGCAGCACCGGGGGAAGCGGCTACACCTTC	CASSTGGSGYTF
TRBV2	few	TRBJ2-5	TRBD2	TGTGCCAGCAGTCAGGGACTAGCTCTGGAGACCCAGTACTTC	CASSQGLALETQYF
TRBV6-5	.	TRBJ2-2	TRBD1	TGTGCCAGTGACAGGGTAGTAGGAACCGGGGAGCTGTTTTTT	CASDRVVGTGELFF
TRBV3-1/TRBV3-2	.	TRBJ2-7	TRBD2	TGTGCCAGCAGCCAAGGGGGACTAGCCCTCTACGAGCAGTACTTC	CASSQGGLALYEQYF
TRBV6-2/TRBV6-3	.	TRBJ1-2	TRBD1	TGTGCCAGCAGTTACTCCCCGGACAGGGAATCAAACTATGGCTACACCTTC	CASSYSPDRESNYGYTF
TRBV5-4	.	TRBJ1-5	.	TGTGCCAGCAGCGTCCAGGGAACGCGGCCCCAGCATTTT	CASSVQGTRPQHF
TRBV5-1	.	TRBJ1-2	TRBD1	TGCGCCAGCAGCCTAGGACAGGACAACTATGGCTACACCTTC	CASSLGQDNYGYTF
TRBV29-1	.	TRBJ1-1	.	TGCAGCGTTGAAGAATCACGGGTGAACACTGAAGCTTTCTTT	CSVEESRVNTEAFF
TRBV28	.	TRBJ1-1	.	TGTGCCAGCAGTTATATCACTGAAGCTTTCTTT	CASSYITEAFF
TRBV7-9	.	TRBJ2-3	.	TGTGCCAGCAGCTTCGCGGGGTTTAGCACAGATACGCAGTATTTT	CASSFAGFSTDTQYF
TRBV7-2	few	TRBJ1-1	TRBD1	TGTGCCAGCAGCCTCCGACCTGGACAGGAGAACACTGAAGCTTTCTTT	CASSLRPGQENTEAFF
TRBV6-4	.	TRBJ2-1	TRBD2	TGTGCCAGCACACCTACGGCGGGAGGATACAATGAGCAGTTCTTC	CASTPTAGGYNEQFF
TRBV10-3	.	TRBJ2-3	TRBD2	TGTGCCATCAGTGCCGGGGGGGACTACACAGATACGCAGTATTTT	CAISAGGDYTDTQYF
TRBV28	once	TRBJ2-1	.	TGTGCCAGCAGTTTACCACTCACAGGATACAATGAGCAGTTCTTC	CASSLPLTGYNEQFF
TRBV5-1	.	TRBJ2-5	TRBD2	TGCGCCAGCAGCTTGGGAGGCTTCAGCGGGATGGGGGAGACCCAGTACTTC	CASSLGGFSGMGETQYF
TRBV11-2	.	TRBJ1-4	TRBD1	TGTGCCAGCAGCTATACAGGGGGCAGAAATGAAAAACTGTTTTTT	CASSYTGGRNEKLFF
TRBV27	.	TRBJ1-1	TRBD1	TGTGCCAGCAGTTTCAACAGGGGATATAGTGAAGCTTTCTTT	CASSFNRGYSEAFF
TRBV28	.	TRBJ2-5	.	TGTGCCAGCACTTTCCGCTGGGGCGGGGTCCCGGGAGAGACCCAGTACTTC	CASTFRWGGVPGETQYF
TRBV9	.	TRBJ2-1	TRBD2	TGTGCCAGCAGCGTAGAAGGCGGGAGCTCCTACAATGAGCAGTTCTTC	CASSVEGGSSYNEQFF
TRBV5-1	.	TRBJ2-5	TRBD1	TGCGCCAGCAGCTTTGAGGGGGCTCCGGAGACCCAGTACTTC	CASSFEGAPETQYF
TRBV5-1	.	TRBJ2-1	.	TGCGCCAGCAGGAGCCCCTTAGCGGAGACCTACAATGAGCAGTTCTTC	CASRSPLAETYNEQFF
TRBV9	.	TRBJ1-1	.	TGTGCCAGCAGCGTCGAGGGCACTGAAGCTTTCTTT	CASSVEGTEAFF
TRBV7-6	.	TRBJ2-6	TRBD1	TGTGCCAGCAGCCGCCCCCGACAGGGGGCCTTTGGGGCCAACGTCCTGACTTTC	CASSRPRQGAFGANVLTF
TRBV28	once	TRBJ1-1	.	TGTGCCAGCCCCCCCGGGGGGATAAAGAACACTGAAGCTTTCTTT	CASPPGGIKNTEAFF
TRBV19	.	TRBJ1-5	.	TGTGCCAGTAAAAGCTATAGCAATCAGCCCCAGCATTTT	CASKSYSNQPQHF
TRBV19	many	TRBJ2-5	TRBD1	TGTGCCAGTAGTACCACAGGGGGTGGGGAGACCCAGTACTTC	CASSTTGGGETQYF
TRBV5-6	.	TRBJ1-2	.	TGTGCCAGCACGGCCGGGTACCTTAACTATGGCTACACCTTC	CASTAGYLNYGYTF
TRBV5-6	once	TRBJ1-1	.	TGTGCCTCCAGCCGGGACAAGGTGATCGCTTTCTTT	CASSRDKVIAFF
TRBV4-2	.	TRBJ1-1	.	TGTGCCAGCAGTCAAGGTTCTCTGAACACTGAAGCTTTCTTT	CASSQGSLNTEAFF
TRBV10-3	.	TRBJ1-4	.	TGTGCCATCAGTGAGTTGCAGATCGGAGCAACTAATGAAAAACTGTTTTTT	CAISELQIGATNEKLFF
TRBV28	.	TRBJ2-5	.	TGTGCCAGCAGTAACCCCCTAACAGGTGGAAGGGAGACCCAGTACTTC	CASSNPLTGGRETQYF
TRBV3-1/TRBV3-2	.	TRBJ1-2	TRBD1	TGTGCCAGCAGCCGAACCGACAGGGACGGCTACACCTTC	CASSRTDRDGYTF
TRBV28	.	TRBJ1-2	.	TGTGCCAGCAGTTTGGGAGATCGCTATGGCTACACCTTC	CASSLGDRYGYTF
TRBV4-2	.	TRBJ2-7	TRBD2	TGTGCCAGCAGCTTTTCAGGGGGGTCTAGCGGGAGCTACGAGCAGTACTTC	CASSFSGGSSGSYEQYF
TRBV30	.	TRBJ1-2	TRBD1	TGTGCCTGGAGTGGGGACAGGGGGACCTATGGCTACACCTTC	CAWSGDRGTYGYTF